The 2 T cell receptor beta chains given below trace back to one sample, sequenced in a study of T cell repertoires in cytomegalovirus infection. TCRdb independently ran MiXCR on the reads; one entry per CDR3 protein. The sample lists about 360,000 distinct CDR3 sequences; less than 20% were seen once. Sequenced input: PBMCs. All receptors come from a human donor in good health (CMV status not recorded). Some clones in this sample may be carry-over from other donors' samples.

Only a few counts were recorded for this clonotype. This chain joins TRBV7-9 and TRBJ1-1, with TRBD1 as a possible D gene (5 bases). The length of the CDR3 is 15 residues. Looked up from germline, CDR1 is SEHNR and CDR2 is FQNEAQ (reference sequence). Trimming shortened V by 5 bases and J by 3 bases, and 16 bases separated the two germline ends. In nucleotides, the CDR3 is TGTGCCAGCAGCCCGCTCGGGGGAGCGCACACTGAAGCTTTCTTT. This codes for CASSPLGGAHTEAFF.

V usage is TRBV20-1 and J usage is TRBJ2-5, with D maybe TRBD2 (6 bases). Germline CDR1 reads DFQATT; CDR2 reads SNEGSKA (reference sequence). The CDR3 runs to 14 residues. V lost 0 bases to trimming and J lost 5 bases, with 13 bases between them. The CDR3 is CSARDLGRGETQYF. As DNA, the CDR3 is TGCAGTGCTAGAGATTTGGGCCGGGGGGAGACCCAGTACTTC.